A selection of T cell receptor beta chains follows, all from one sample in a study of blood T cell repertoires in COVID-19. Sequencing used immunoSEQ multiplex PCR; TCRdb keeps in-frame clones, though not all of them. The table shows some 300,000 clones, with around 88% occurring only once. Source material: peripheral blood. The origin of the receptors is a woman between 25 and 40 years old who had recovered from COVID-19. Both conserved end residues are part of each CDR3. D genes are given only for firm matches. Size is omitted from some rows. Given values are once, few, many or a class for expanded clones.

j_gene: TRBJ2-3; d_gene: TRBD1; v_gene: TRBV4-3; abundance: once; CDR3nt: TGCGCCAGCAGCCAGAGGGACAGGAGCCCCACAGATACGCAGTATTTT; CDR3aa: CASSQRDRSPTDTQYF
j_gene: TRBJ1-5; d_gene: NA; v_gene: TRBV2; abundance: NA; CDR3nt: TGTGCCAGCAGTTTCTTCAATACAGGGCACTATAGCAATCAGCCCCAGCATTTT; CDR3aa: CASSFFNTGHYSNQPQHF
j_gene: TRBJ2-2; d_gene: NA; v_gene: TRBV25-1; abundance: NA; CDR3nt: TGTGCCAGCAGTGACCCTTACCCCGGAGGCACCGGGGAGCTGTTTTTT; CDR3aa: CASSDPYPGGTGELFF
j_gene: TRBJ2-7; d_gene: TRBD2; v_gene: TRBV7-2; abundance: NA; CDR3nt: TGTGCCAGCAGCTTGACATCTAGCGGGGGGTGGCGCGAGCAGTACTTC; CDR3aa: CASSLTSSGGWREQYF
j_gene: TRBJ2-2; d_gene: NA; v_gene: TRBV28; abundance: NA; CDR3nt: TGTGCCAGCAGTTTTATCGGGGAGCTGTTTTTT; CDR3aa: CASSFIGELFF
j_gene: TRBJ2-3; d_gene: NA; v_gene: TRBV6-1; abundance: NA; CDR3nt: TGTGCCAGCAGTGACCCCCGAAAGGGGTTGACAGATACGCAGTATTTT; CDR3aa: CASSDPRKGLTDTQYF
j_gene: TRBJ2-1; d_gene: TRBD2; v_gene: TRBV7-6; abundance: NA; CDR3nt: TGTGCCAGCAGCTTTGGCGGGGGGCCCTACAATGAGCAGTTCTTC; CDR3aa: CASSFGGGPYNEQFF
j_gene: TRBJ1-3; d_gene: NA; v_gene: TRBV3-1/TRBV3-2; abundance: NA; CDR3nt: TGTGCCAGCAGCCATGACAGCGTCCGAAACACCATATATTTT; CDR3aa: CASSHDSVRNTIYF
j_gene: TRBJ1-2; d_gene: NA; v_gene: TRBV20-1; abundance: NA; CDR3nt: TGCAGTGCCAAGGCGGGGTATGGCTACACCTTC; CDR3aa: CSAKAGYGYTF
j_gene: TRBJ2-7; d_gene: NA; v_gene: TRBV3-1/TRBV3-2; abundance: NA; CDR3nt: TGTGCCAGCAGCCAAGATCTCGAGACAATATACGAGCAGTACTTC; CDR3aa: CASSQDLETIYEQYF
j_gene: TRBJ1-6; d_gene: NA; v_gene: TRBV27; abundance: NA; CDR3nt: TGTGCCAGCAGTCCGGGGAGGGGAAGTAATTCACCCCTCCACTTT; CDR3aa: CASSPGRGSNSPLHF
j_gene: TRBJ1-2; d_gene: NA; v_gene: TRBV12-3/TRBV12-4; abundance: NA; CDR3nt: TGTGCCAGCAGTTTAGGACCCGGGGTTGGCTACACCTTC; CDR3aa: CASSLGPGVGYTF
j_gene: TRBJ1-1; d_gene: NA; v_gene: TRBV2; abundance: NA; CDR3nt: TGTGCCAGCACGAATGAACAGAACACTGAAGCTTTCTTT; CDR3aa: CASTNEQNTEAFF
j_gene: TRBJ1-4; d_gene: TRBD1; v_gene: TRBV5-1; abundance: NA; CDR3nt: TGCGCCAGCAGAATAAAGGGGGCTGGGGATGAAAAACTGTTTTTT; CDR3aa: CASRIKGAGDEKLFF
j_gene: TRBJ1-3; d_gene: TRBD1; v_gene: TRBV3-1/TRBV3-2; abundance: NA; CDR3nt: TGTGCCAGCAGAAAACAGGGGGCTGGAAACACCATATATTTT; CDR3aa: CASRKQGAGNTIYF
j_gene: TRBJ2-7; d_gene: TRBD1; v_gene: TRBV19; abundance: NA; CDR3nt: TGTGCCAGTGGACCGGGACAGGGAACCCACGAGCAGTACTTC; CDR3aa: CASGPGQGTHEQYF
j_gene: TRBJ2-2; d_gene: TRBD1; v_gene: TRBV5-1; abundance: NA; CDR3nt: TGCGCCAGCAGCGAAACCGGGACAGGTTTGAACACCGGGGAGCTGTTTTTT; CDR3aa: CASSETGTGLNTGELFF
j_gene: TRBJ1-4; d_gene: TRBD1; v_gene: TRBV30; abundance: NA; CDR3nt: TGTGCCTCAGGAAACTCAGGGGGCGCAGCCGAAAAACTGTTTTTT; CDR3aa: CASGNSGGAAEKLFF
j_gene: TRBJ1-1; d_gene: TRBD1; v_gene: TRBV25-1; abundance: once; CDR3nt: TGTGCCAGCAGTGAATCCAGGGGGACCACTGAAGCTTTCTTT; CDR3aa: CASSESRGTTEAFF
j_gene: TRBJ2-3; d_gene: NA; v_gene: TRBV3-1/TRBV3-2; abundance: NA; CDR3nt: TGTGCCAGCAGCCAACAGGTCTCCGATACGCAGTATTTT; CDR3aa: CASSQQVSDTQYF
j_gene: TRBJ2-3; d_gene: NA; v_gene: TRBV9; abundance: NA; CDR3nt: TGTGCCAGCAGCGTAACAACGACAGATACGCAGTATTTT; CDR3aa: CASSVTTTDTQYF
j_gene: TRBJ2-7; d_gene: TRBD1; v_gene: TRBV6-5; abundance: NA; CDR3nt: TGTGCCAGCAGCGTGGACAGGGGGGAGCAGTACTTC; CDR3aa: CASSVDRGEQYF
j_gene: TRBJ1-2; d_gene: TRBD1; v_gene: TRBV18; abundance: NA; CDR3nt: TGTGCCAGCTCACCACTAGGACAGGGAGTTGGCTACACCTTC; CDR3aa: CASSPLGQGVGYTF
j_gene: TRBJ1-1; d_gene: NA; v_gene: TRBV20-1; abundance: NA; CDR3nt: TGCAGTGCTAGTTCATCGGGGAGGGGAGAGACTGAAGCTTTCTTT; CDR3aa: CSASSSGRGETEAFF
j_gene: TRBJ1-4; d_gene: NA; v_gene: TRBV15; abundance: NA; CDR3nt: TGTGCCACCAGCAGAGACATCAGGGCGACAAATGAAAAACTGTTTTTT; CDR3aa: CATSRDIRATNEKLFF
j_gene: TRBJ2-7; d_gene: NA; v_gene: TRBV11-2; abundance: NA; CDR3nt: TGTGCCAGCAGCCTGACGACAGGCTTAGAGGAGCAGTACTTC; CDR3aa: CASSLTTGLEEQYF